The following is a T cell receptor (beta chain) sequence with its context. This clonotype was detected ten times or more. Its antigen specificity is not known. The record has no base qualities; no much larger clone is one base away. A case-control design nested within a healthcare worker cohort in London, UK, was used, with weekly nasopharyngeal swab PCR tests and blood sampling performed. Healthcare workers were enrolled in the week of the UK lockdown, from 23 to 31 March 2020, and were followed every week for up to roughly 15 weeks. The cysteine opens and the phenylalanine closes a CDR3 of 15 amino acids. Only the CDR3 part of the read is kept: 45 bases, read in frame from the first base. V trim: 4 bases; J trim: 2 bases; unmatched bases: 8. As encoded in the germline V gene, CDR1 is SGDLS while CDR2 is YYNGEE. The sample originates from a study of early T cells in non-severe SARS-CoV-2 infection (dated by TCRdb to about 2021). Background on the whole study: Because TCR sequencing was done on bulk RNA from unsorted whole blood, the alpha and beta chains could not be paired.

The library was produced with 5' RACE. The sequencing machine was a NextSeq 500. To correct for sequencing error and PCR bias, the TCR library protocol tagged individual cDNA molecules with unique molecular identifiers. TCR alpha and beta chains were both sequenced, and the abundances of alpha and beta sequences in each sample were closely correlated with each other. In the paper's pipeline: Decombinator V4 was used to perform V gene, J gene and CDR3 annotation of TCR sequences. Expanded TCRs were defined as changing significantly between any two time points under a Poisson model with p below 0.0001. TCR abundances were normalised to the total number of TCRs sequenced per sample and expressed as counts per million. MAIT TCRs were defined by TRAV1-2 paired with TRAJ12, TRAJ20 or TRAJ33, and iNKT TCRs by TRAV10 paired with TRAJ18. A search of VDJdb, accessed on 1 November 2021, was run for TCRs annotated to CMV, EBV and SARS-CoV-2, with TCRs annotated for multiple antigens excluded. TCRdb reprocessing: public reads trimmed at Q25 with fastp, clones called with MiXCR, in-frame beta chains kept. Merged by CDR3 protein, the rows form single entries marked with the most common genes and DNA. TCRdb, not the original authors, processed these V and J calls. The table for this sample lists about 23,000 distinct CDR3 sequences; about 5.6% of them were counted only once. The ten most abundant clones make up 9.5% to 12% of the sample.

Study-level results and caveats: Matching against VDJdb was skewed toward anti-spike CD8 responses, likely underestimated virus-specific expansions, and missed private and CD4 specificities.

Sequenced material: whole blood. This receptor was identified in an adult who was a healthcare worker with PCR-confirmed SARS-CoV-2 infection or an uninfected control (not recorded which). The chain links TRBV9 with TRBJ2-5; 7 central nucleotides agree with TRBD2. The DNA sequence reads TGTGCCAGCAGCCCAGCTAGCGGATTACAAGAGACCCAGTACTTC. It translates to CASSPASGLQETQYF.